This T cell receptor (beta chain) derives from a study of early T cells in non-severe SARS-CoV-2 infection. On the study more broadly: Sequencing used unsorted whole-blood bulk RNA, so chains lack pairing.

Using its own MiXCR run on the 5' RACE reads, TCRdb lists one record per CDR3 protein. Of about 60,000 distinct CDR3 sequences listed, roughly 12% are singletons. This TCR was sampled from an adult who was a healthcare worker with PCR-confirmed SARS-CoV-2 infection or an uninfected control (not recorded which). The sequencing here drew on whole blood, taken at baseline.

CDR3 DNA: TGCAGTGTGGAGGGTTCTGAGACCGGGGAGCTGTTTTTT. Encoded protein: CSVEGSETGELFF. The rearrangement links TRBV20-1 to TRBJ2-2; the D gene is possibly TRBD2 (6 bases). Germline assignment: CDR1 DFQATT and CDR2 SNEGSKA (reference sequence). The length of the CDR3 is 13 residues. V shed 7 bases and J shed 5 bases, with 14 bases lying between them.